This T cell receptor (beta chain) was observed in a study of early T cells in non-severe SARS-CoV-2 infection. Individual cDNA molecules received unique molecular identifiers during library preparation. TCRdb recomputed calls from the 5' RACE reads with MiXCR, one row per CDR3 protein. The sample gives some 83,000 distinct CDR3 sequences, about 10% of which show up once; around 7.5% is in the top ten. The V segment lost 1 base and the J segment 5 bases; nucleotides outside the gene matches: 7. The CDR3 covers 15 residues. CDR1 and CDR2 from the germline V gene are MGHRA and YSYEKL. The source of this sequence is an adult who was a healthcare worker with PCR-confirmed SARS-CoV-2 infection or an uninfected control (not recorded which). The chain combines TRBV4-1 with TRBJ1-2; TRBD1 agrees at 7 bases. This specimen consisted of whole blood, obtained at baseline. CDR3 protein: CASSQVPGGPYGYTF. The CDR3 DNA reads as TGCGCCAGCAGCCAAGTTCCAGGGGGGCCATATGGCTACACCTTC.